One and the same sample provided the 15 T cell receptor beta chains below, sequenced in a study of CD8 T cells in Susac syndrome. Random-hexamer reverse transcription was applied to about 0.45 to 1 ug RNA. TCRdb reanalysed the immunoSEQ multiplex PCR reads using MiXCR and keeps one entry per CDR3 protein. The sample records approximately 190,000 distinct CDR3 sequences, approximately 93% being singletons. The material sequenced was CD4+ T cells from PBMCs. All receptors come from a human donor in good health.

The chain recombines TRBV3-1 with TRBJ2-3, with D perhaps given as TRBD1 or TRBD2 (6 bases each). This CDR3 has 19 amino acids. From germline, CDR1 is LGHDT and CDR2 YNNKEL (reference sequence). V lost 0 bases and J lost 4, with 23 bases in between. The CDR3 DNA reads TGTGCCAGCAGCCAAGATCCCACCCAAGGGGGGCGCAGGGCAGATACGCAGTATTTT. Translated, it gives CASSQDPTQGGRRADTQYF.

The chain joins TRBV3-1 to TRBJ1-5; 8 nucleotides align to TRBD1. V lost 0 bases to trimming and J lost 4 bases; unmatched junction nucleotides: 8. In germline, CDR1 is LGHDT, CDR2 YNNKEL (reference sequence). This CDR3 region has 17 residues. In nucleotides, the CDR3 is TGTGCCAGCAGCCAAGATGGAGGACAGGGCCTAAATCAGCCCCAGCATTTT. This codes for CASSQDGGQGLNQPQHF.

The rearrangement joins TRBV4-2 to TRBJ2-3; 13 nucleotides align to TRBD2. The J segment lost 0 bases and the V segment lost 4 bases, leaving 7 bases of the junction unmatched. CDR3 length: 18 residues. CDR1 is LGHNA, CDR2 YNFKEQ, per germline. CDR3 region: CASSRRLAGGASTDTQYF. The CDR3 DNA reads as TGTGCCAGCAGCCGTCGACTAGCGGGGGGCGCTAGCACAGATACGCAGTATTTT.

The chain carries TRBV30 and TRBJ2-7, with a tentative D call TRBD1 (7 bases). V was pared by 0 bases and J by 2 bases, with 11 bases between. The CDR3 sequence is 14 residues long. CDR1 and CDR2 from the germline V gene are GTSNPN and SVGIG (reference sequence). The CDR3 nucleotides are TGTGCCTGGAGTGTAGGGGGGACAGCCTACGAGCAGTACTTC. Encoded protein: CAWSVGGTAYEQYF.

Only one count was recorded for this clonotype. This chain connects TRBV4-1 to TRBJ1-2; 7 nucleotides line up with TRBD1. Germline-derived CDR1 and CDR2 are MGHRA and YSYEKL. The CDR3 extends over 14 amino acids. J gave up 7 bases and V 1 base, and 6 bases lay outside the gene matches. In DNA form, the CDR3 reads TGCGCCAGCAGCCAAGCCGACAGGGTTGGTGGCTACACCTTC. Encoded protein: CASSQADRVGGYTF.

This CDR3 is CAWSVRGGGEQFF. Here the CDR3 DNA reads TGTGCCTGGAGTGTACGAGGAGGGGGTGAGCAGTTCTTC. The chain joins TRBV30 to TRBJ2-1; either TRBD1 or TRBD2 may fit D (6 bases each). Germline lookup yields CDR1 GTSNPN and CDR2 SVGIG (reference sequence). CDR3 size: 13 residues. V was clipped by 0 bases and J by 9 bases, with 12 bases between them.

CDR3 region: CASSLTVVDRASGELFF. In DNA form, the CDR3 reads TGCGCCAGCAGTTTGACCGTGGTGGACAGGGCGTCCGGGGAGCTGTTTTTT. V gene TRBV5-1 combines with J gene TRBJ2-2; 8 nucleotides line up with TRBD1. Trimming at V came to 5 bases and at J to 6 bases, leaving 15 bases not matched to a gene. The CDR3 has 17 amino acids. CDR1 and CDR2 (germline): SGHRS, YFSETQ.

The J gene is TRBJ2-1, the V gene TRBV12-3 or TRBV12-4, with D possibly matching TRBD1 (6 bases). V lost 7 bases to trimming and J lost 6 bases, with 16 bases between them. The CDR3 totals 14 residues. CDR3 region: CASKWGHGVNEQFF. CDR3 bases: TGTGCCAGCAAATGGGGACATGGTGTCAATGAGCAGTTCTTC.

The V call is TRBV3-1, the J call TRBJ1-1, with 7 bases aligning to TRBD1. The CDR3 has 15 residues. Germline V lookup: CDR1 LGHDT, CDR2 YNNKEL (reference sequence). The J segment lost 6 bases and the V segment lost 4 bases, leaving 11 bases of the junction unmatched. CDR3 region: CASSPDKGAHSEAFF. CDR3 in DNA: TGTGCCAGCAGCCCAGACAAGGGGGCACACTCTGAAGCTTTCTTT.

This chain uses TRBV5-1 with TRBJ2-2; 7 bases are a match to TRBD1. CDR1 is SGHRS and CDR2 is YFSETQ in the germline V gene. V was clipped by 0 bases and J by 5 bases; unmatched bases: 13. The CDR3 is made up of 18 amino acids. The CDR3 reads CASSLAWDRQFETGELFF. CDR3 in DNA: TGCGCCAGCAGCTTGGCTTGGGACAGACAATTTGAAACCGGGGAGCTGTTTTTT.

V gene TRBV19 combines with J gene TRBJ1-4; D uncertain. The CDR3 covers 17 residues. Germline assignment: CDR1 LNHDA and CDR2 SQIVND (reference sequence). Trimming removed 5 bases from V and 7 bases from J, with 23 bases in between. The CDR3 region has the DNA TGTGCCAGTAGTCGATCTAGCGTGGAAGTTAATGGTGAAAAACTGTTTTTT. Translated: CASSRSSVEVNGEKLFF. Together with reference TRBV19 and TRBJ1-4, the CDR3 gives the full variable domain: DGGITQSPKYLFRKEGQNVTLSCEQNLNHDAMYWYRQDPGQGLRLIYYSQIVNDFQKGDIAEGYSVSREKKESFPLTVTSAQKNPTAFYLCASSRSSVEVNGEKLFFGSGTQLSVL.

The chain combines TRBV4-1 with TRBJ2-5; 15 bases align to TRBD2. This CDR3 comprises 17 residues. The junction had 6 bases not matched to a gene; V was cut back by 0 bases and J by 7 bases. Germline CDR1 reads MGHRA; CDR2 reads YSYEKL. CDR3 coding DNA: TGCGCCAGCAGCCAAGAACCCGGACTAGCGGGGGGGCGGACCCAGTACTTC. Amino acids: CASSQEPGLAGGRTQYF.

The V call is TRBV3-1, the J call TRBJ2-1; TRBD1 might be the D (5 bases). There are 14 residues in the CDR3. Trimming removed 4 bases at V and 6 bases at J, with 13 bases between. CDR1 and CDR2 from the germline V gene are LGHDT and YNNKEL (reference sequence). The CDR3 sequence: CASSLPQDSNEQFF. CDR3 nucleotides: TGTGCCAGCAGCCTACCCCAAGACAGCAATGAGCAGTTCTTC.

For the CDR3, the DNA is TGTGCCAGCTCACCAAAGGGAGGCGACACTGAAGCTTTCTTT. It encodes CASSPKGGDTEAFF. The rearrangement uses TRBV18 and TRBJ1-1; D is ambiguous. Germline V CDR1 and CDR2: KGHSH, LQKENI. V was clipped by 2 bases and J by 3 bases, with 10 bases between them. This CDR3 comprises 14 residues.

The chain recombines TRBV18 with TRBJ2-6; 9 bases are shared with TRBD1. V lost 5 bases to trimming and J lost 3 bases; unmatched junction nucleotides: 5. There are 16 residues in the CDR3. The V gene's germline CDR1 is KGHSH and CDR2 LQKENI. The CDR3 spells CASSSQGALGANVLTF. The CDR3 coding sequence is TGTGCCAGCTCATCACAGGGGGCGCTTGGGGCCAACGTCCTGACTTTC.